The rows below give T cell receptor beta chains drawn from one sample of a study of blood T cell repertoires in COVID-19. TCRdb's table, derived via immunoSEQ multiplex PCR, lists solely in-frame clones and lacks some. The data contain tens of thousands of clones, roughly four fifths of them singletons. The sequenced material came from peripheral blood. The source is a man in his forties or fifties with active or convalescent COVID-19. The CDR3 runs from the conserved cysteine through the conserved F or W. Fields, in order: CDR3 protein, clone size, J gene, V gene. Some rows have no size entry. The others give once, few or many, or a class for an expanded clone.

CDR3: CASAGSGGQETQYF
size: .
J: TRBJ2-5
V: TRBV13

CDR3: CASSKQGFTGELFF
size: medium-sized
J: TRBJ2-2
V: TRBV21-1

CDR3: CASSLRQGRDTGELFF
size: .
J: TRBJ2-2
V: TRBV7-2

CDR3: CASSPGTGNGYGYTF
size: .
J: TRBJ1-2
V: TRBV4-2

CDR3: CASRAGGPRETQYF
size: .
J: TRBJ2-5
V: TRBV2

CDR3: CASSSQGGPYEQYF
size: .
J: TRBJ2-7
V: TRBV7-9

CDR3: CASSLRDRQETQYF
size: .
J: TRBJ2-5
V: TRBV7-2

CDR3: CASKDSTFLHEQFF
size: .
J: TRBJ2-1
V: TRBV2

CDR3: CASSLFQGVSTEAFF
size: few
J: TRBJ1-1
V: TRBV5-6

CDR3: CASSLEQGTGELFF
size: .
J: TRBJ2-2
V: TRBV5-1